Below are 22 T cell receptor beta chains sequenced from a single sample in a study of spatial heterogeneity in lung cancer. Time point noted: sample taken at primary tumor resection. TCRdb itself ran the 5' RACE reads through MiXCR, one entry per CDR3 protein. The top ten clones hold 14% of a sample with around 26,000 distinct CDR3 sequences, over 6% of them seen once. The starting material was PBMCs, obtained at surgery. These receptors all stem from a male donor with early-stage non-small cell lung cancer.

Ten or more counts support this clonotype. The chain couples TRBV29-1 to TRBJ2-7, with 9 bases fitting TRBD2. The CDR3 runs 15 residues. The germline gives CDR1 SQVTM, CDR2 ANQGSEA. Trimming took 4 bases from V and 5 from J; bases not matched to a gene: 12. CDR3 in DNA: TGCAGCGTTGCGGCGGGGGTAGCGGGAGTCCACGAGCAGTACTTC. Translated, it gives CSVAAGVAGVHEQYF.

As concerns this clonotype: One end of the junction does not line up with germline, which may come from a read error. The chain joins TRBV11-2 to TRBJ2-7, with D maybe TRBD2 (5 bases). CDR3 length equals 13 residues. Germline V gene data show CDR1 as SGHAT and CDR2 as FQNNGV. The DNA of the CDR3 is TGTGCCAGCAGTTTAACGGGGAGCTACAAGCAGTACTTC. Encoded protein: CASSLTGSYKQYF.

Only a few counts were recorded for this clonotype. In nucleotides, the CDR3 is TGTGCCAGCAGCTTGGAGGGAACCCTTTGGGGCCACACCTTC. This codes for CASSLEGTLWGHTF. This chain uses TRBV5-6 with TRBJ1-2; possibly TRBD1 for D (5 bases). This CDR3 is 14 amino acids long. The V gene's germline CDR1 is SGHDT and CDR2 YYEEEE. V was clipped by 0 bases and J by 12 bases, with 18 bases between them.

The genes are TRBV14 and TRBJ2-3, with TRBD1 identical over 8 bases. Germline V gives CDR1 SGHDN, CDR2 FVKESK. V shed 3 bases, J shed 2 bases, and the junction held 7 bases outside the gene matches. The CDR3 extends over 16 amino acids. In nucleotides, the CDR3 is TGTGCCAGCAGCCAGTCGACAGGGGCGTACACAGATACGCAGTATTTT. Translating gives CASSQSTGAYTDTQYF. Drawing the rest from reference TRBV14 and TRBJ2-3, the complete variable domain is EAGVTQFPSHSVIEKGQTVTLRCDPISGHDNLYWYRRVMGKEIKFLLHFVKESKQDESGMPNNRFLAERTGGTYSTLKVQPAELEDSGVYFCASSQSTGAYTDTQYFGPGTRLTVL.

This clonotype was counted ten times or more. The chain recombines TRBV5-5 with TRBJ2-7; 10 bases align to TRBD2. Trimming at V came to 3 bases and at J to 0 bases, leaving 3 bases not matched to a gene. The CDR3 consists of 15 residues. Germline lookup yields CDR1 SGHKS and CDR2 YYEKEE (reference sequence). The CDR3 DNA reads as TGTGCCAGCAGCTACGGGACTAGCGCCTCCTACGAGCAGTACTTC. Translating gives CASSYGTSASYEQYF.

This clonotype came up many times. The rearrangement joins TRBV28 to TRBJ2-2; D call uncertain. This CDR3 contains 11 residues. Per the germline V gene, CDR1 is MDHEN and CDR2 is SYDVKM. Trimming removed 5 bases at V and 8 bases at J, with 6 bases between. CDR3 sequence (DNA): TGTGCCAGCAGTCCACTAGGGGAGCTGTTTTTT. Protein sequence: CASSPLGELFF.

This chain connects TRBV5-5 to TRBJ2-5; D is ambiguous. This CDR3 region has 13 residues. CDR1 is SGHKS and CDR2 is YYEKEE in the germline V gene (reference sequence). V lost 0 bases and J lost 3, with 6 bases in between. This chain's CDR3 is CASSLVPEETQYF. CDR3 DNA: TGTGCCAGCAGCTTGGTTCCAGAAGAGACCCAGTACTTC. Together with reference TRBV5-5 and TRBJ2-5, the CDR3 gives the full variable domain: DAGVTQSPTHLIKTRGQQVTLRCSPISGHKSVSWYQQVLGQGPQFIFQYYEKEERGRGNFPDRFSARQFPNYSSELNVNALLLGDSALYLCASSLVPEETQYFGPGTRLLVL.

This clonotype was found many times. CDR3 loop: CATSDEKEHGYTF. CDR3 coding DNA: TGTGCCACCAGTGATGAGAAGGAGCATGGCTACACCTTC. The chain links TRBV24-1 to TRBJ1-2, with D unclear. CDR3 size: 13 residues. Per the germline V gene, CDR1 is KGHDR and CDR2 is SFDVKD. V was trimmed by 3 bases and J by 6 bases, leaving 10 bases between them.

The table lists this clonotype with many counts. The gene calls are TRBV20-1 and TRBJ2-7; TRBD2 matches at 10 bases. CDR1 and CDR2 from the germline V gene are DFQATT and SNEGSKA (reference sequence). V lost 6 bases and J lost 7; bases outside the gene matches: 15. This CDR3 spans 15 amino acids. CDR3 loop: CSADQSGTSVREQYF. For the CDR3, the DNA is TGCAGTGCAGATCAATCCGGGACTAGCGTTCGGGAGCAGTACTTC.

This clonotype was seen at least ten times. The CDR3: CASSGTAREKLFF. In DNA, the CDR3 is TGTGCCAGTAGTGGGACGGCCCGGGAAAAACTGTTTTTT. V is TRBV19 and J is TRBJ1-4; maybe TRBD1 (5 bases). The CDR3 has 13 residues. Trimming shortened V by 5 bases and J by 8 bases, and 12 bases separated the two germline ends. Looked up from germline, CDR1 is LNHDA and CDR2 is SQIVND (reference sequence).

The sample holds many counts of this clonotype. The chain has TRBV7-2 and TRBJ1-6, with D uncertain. Trimming took 2 bases from V and 10 from J, leaving 6 bases between them. Germline V gene lookup returns CDR1 SGHTA and CDR2 FQGNSA. The CDR3 covers 12 residues. The CDR3: CASSLLGSPLHF. The CDR3 region has the DNA TGTGCCAGCAGCTTACTGGGATCACCCCTCCACTTT.

Only a few counts were recorded for this clonotype. This sequence joins TRBV28 and TRBJ2-3, with D unclear. This CDR3 comprises 12 residues. CDR1 MDHEN and CDR2 SYDVKM come from the germline V gene. Trimming shortened V by 6 bases and J by 6 bases, and 10 bases separated the two germline ends. The CDR3 sequence: CASRWTDDTQYF. The CDR3 region has the DNA TGTGCCAGCAGGTGGACGGATGATACGCAGTATTTT.

At least ten counts were recorded for this clonotype. The gene calls are TRBV14 and TRBJ1-1; D uncertain. Germline V gene data show CDR1 as SGHDN and CDR2 as FVKESK. The CDR3 is 12 amino acids. V lost 6 bases, J lost 5 bases, and 10 bases lay in between. In nucleotides, the CDR3 is TGTGCCAGCAGTTTCGGAAGAACTGAAGCTTTCTTT. Translated: CASSFGRTEAFF.

The chain employs TRBV9 and TRBJ1-1; no definite D call. V lost 1 base and J 0 bases, leaving 7 bases between the germline ends. The germline gives CDR1 SGDLS, CDR2 YYNGEE. The CDR3 runs to 14 residues. The CDR3 region is CASSVPAVNTEAFF. The CDR3 DNA is TGTGCCAGCAGCGTACCCGCTGTGAACACTGAAGCTTTCTTT.

This clonotype was recorded a few times. The V and J genes are TRBV6-5 and TRBJ2-1; D is undetermined. Germline loops: CDR1 MNHEY, CDR2 SVGAGI. The CDR3 has 14 amino acids. Deletions cut 0 bases from V and 3 bases from J, with 6 bases between. Here the CDR3 reads CASSYSKGYNEQFF. The CDR3 nucleotides are TGTGCCAGCAGTTACTCGAAAGGCTACAATGAGCAGTTCTTC.

There are many counts of this clonotype. This chain uses TRBV20-1 with TRBJ2-1; 7 bases match TRBD2. The germline CDR1 and CDR2 sequences are DFQATT and SNEGSKA (reference sequence). The CDR3 contains 12 residues. The V and J ends lost 3 bases and 8 bases, in that order; junction bases with no gene match: 4. CDR3 in amino acids: CSASNREDEQFF. CDR3 DNA sequence: TGCAGTGCTAGTAATCGGGAGGATGAGCAGTTCTTC.

This clonotype came up a few times. The chain uses TRBV7-2 and TRBJ2-6; possibly TRBD1 or TRBD2 for D (5 bases each). The CDR3 spans 18 residues. V was pared by 2 bases and J by 0 bases, with 14 bases between. CDR1 is SGHTA and CDR2 is FQGNSA in the germline V gene. CDR3 bases: TGTGCCAGCAGCTTAAGACTGGGACGGATCTCTGGGGCCAACGTCCTGACTTTC. Amino acid sequence: CASSLRLGRISGANVLTF. The variable domain in full, with the rest retrieved from reference TRBV7-2 and TRBJ2-6, is GAGVSQSPSNKVTEKGKDVELRCDPISGHTALYWYRQSLGQGLEFLIYFQGNSAPDKSGLPSDRFSAERTGGSVSTLTIQRTQQEDSAVYLCASSLRLGRISGANVLTFGAGSRLTVL.

At least ten counts were recorded for this clonotype. The chain is built from TRBV27 and TRBJ2-5; perhaps TRBD2 as D (6 bases). Per the germline V gene, CDR1 is MNHEY and CDR2 is SMNVEV (reference sequence). The V end was cut by 8 bases, the J end by 4 bases, with 14 bases between. The CDR3 spans 13 residues. The CDR3 sequence is CASWGLRAETQYF. Here the CDR3 DNA reads TGTGCCAGCTGGGGACTGCGGGCAGAGACCCAGTACTTC.

This clonotype was detected many times. This chain uses TRBV20-1 with TRBJ2-1, with 9 bases fitting TRBD2. With 6 bases clipped from V and 2 bases from J, the junction kept 8 bases outside the gene matches. The CDR3 covers 15 residues. The germline V gene encodes CDR1 DFQATT and CDR2 SNEGSKA (reference sequence). The DNA for the CDR3 is TGCAGTGCGAGCCCGCTAGCGGGGACCTACAATGAGCAGTTCTTC. It encodes CSASPLAGTYNEQFF.

In this sample, this clonotype turned up many times. This chain links TRBV24-1 with TRBJ2-3; D gene unclear. Germline loops: CDR1 KGHDR, CDR2 SFDVKD. V lost 8 bases and J 4 bases, leaving 9 bases between the germline ends. The CDR3 sequence is 12 residues long. The CDR3 here is CATNSPSDTQYF. DNA of the CDR3: TGTGCCACCAACAGCCCTTCAGATACGCAGTATTTT.

This clonotype came up many times. The chain is built from TRBV4-2 and TRBJ1-5; possible D gene TRBD1, 5 bases. Germline CDR1 reads LGHNA; CDR2 reads YNFKEQ. V lost 0 bases and J lost 6, with 21 bases in between. CDR3 length: 18 amino acids. The CDR3 protein is CASSQEEGQGRLGQPQHF. As DNA, the CDR3 is TGTGCCAGCAGCCAAGAAGAAGGGCAGGGAAGGTTAGGTCAGCCCCAGCATTTT.

This clonotype was seen ten or more times. The genes are TRBV24-1 and TRBJ2-3, with D maybe TRBD1 (6 bases). Trimming removed 7 bases from V and 2 bases from J, with 15 bases in between. Per germline, CDR1 KGHDR and CDR2 SFDVKD. The CDR3 contains 15 residues. The CDR3 DNA reads TGTGCCACCAGAGCACAGGGTGATCTCACAGATACGCAGTATTTT. This codes for CATRAQGDLTDTQYF.